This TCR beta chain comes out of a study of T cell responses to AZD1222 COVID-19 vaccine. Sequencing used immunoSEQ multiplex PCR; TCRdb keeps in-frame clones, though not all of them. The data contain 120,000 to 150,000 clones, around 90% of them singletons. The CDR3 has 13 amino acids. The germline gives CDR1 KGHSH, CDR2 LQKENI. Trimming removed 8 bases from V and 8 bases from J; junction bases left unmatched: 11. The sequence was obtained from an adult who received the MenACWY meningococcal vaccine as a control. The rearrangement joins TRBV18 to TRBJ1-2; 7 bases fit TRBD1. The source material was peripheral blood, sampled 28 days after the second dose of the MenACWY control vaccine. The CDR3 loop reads CASAPDRLEGYTF. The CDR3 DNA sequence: TGTGCCAGCGCTCCGGACAGGCTTGAGGGCTACACCTTC.